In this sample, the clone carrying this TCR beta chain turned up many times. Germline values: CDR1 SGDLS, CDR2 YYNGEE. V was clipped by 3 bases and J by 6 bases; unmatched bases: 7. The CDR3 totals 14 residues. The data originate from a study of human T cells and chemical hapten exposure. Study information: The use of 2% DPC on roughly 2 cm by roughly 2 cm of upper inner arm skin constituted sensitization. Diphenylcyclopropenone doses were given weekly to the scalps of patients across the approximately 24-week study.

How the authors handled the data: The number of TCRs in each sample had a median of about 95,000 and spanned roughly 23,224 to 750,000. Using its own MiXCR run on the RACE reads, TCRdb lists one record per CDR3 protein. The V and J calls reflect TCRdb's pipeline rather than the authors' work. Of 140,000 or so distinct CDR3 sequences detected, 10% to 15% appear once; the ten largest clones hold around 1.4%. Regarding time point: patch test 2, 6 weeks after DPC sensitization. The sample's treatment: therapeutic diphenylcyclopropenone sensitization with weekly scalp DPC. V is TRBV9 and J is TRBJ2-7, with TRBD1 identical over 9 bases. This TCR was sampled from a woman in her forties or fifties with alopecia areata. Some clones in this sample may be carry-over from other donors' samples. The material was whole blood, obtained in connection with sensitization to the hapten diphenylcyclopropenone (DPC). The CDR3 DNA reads TGTGCCAGCAGCGGCCGGACAGGGGCCAGCGAGCAGTACTTC. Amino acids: CASSGRTGASEQYF.